This is a list of T cell receptor beta chains from one sample in a study of neoadjuvant anti-PD-1 for oral cavity cancer. Sequencing was performed with immunoSEQ multiplex PCR; in TCRdb, only in-frame clones are kept and a portion is missing. The table has about 68,000 clones, around 84% seen once. Sequenced here: PBMCs, sampled after nivolumab (anti-PD-1) treatment. The source is a person between 35 and 79 years old with oral cavity squamous cell carcinoma. Both conserved end residues are part of each CDR3. A D gene is named only where the DNA matches it firmly. Rows may omit the clone size; those that give it use once, few, many or a size class.

abundance	d_gene	v_gene	j_gene	CDR3nt	CDR3aa
NA	NA	TRBV6-5	TRBJ1-3	TGTGCCAGCAGTTACGGGCTCCCCTCTGGAAACACCATATATTTT	CASSYGLPSGNTIYF
NA	NA	TRBV5-4	TRBJ2-5	TGTGCCAGCAGCTTGGGAGGGGCAGAGACCCAGTACTTC	CASSLGGAETQYF
NA	TRBD2	TRBV10-3	TRBJ2-5	TGTGCCACAGGAGCGGGACCGCTCCAAGAGACCCAGTACTTC	CATGAGPLQETQYF
NA	TRBD2	TRBV7-8	TRBJ2-1	TGTGCCAGCAGCTTAGCTGGACTAGCGGGAGTTGGGGCGTATGAGCAGTTCTTC	CASSLAGLAGVGAYEQFF
few	NA	TRBV6-4	TRBJ2-7	TGTGCCAGCAGTGACTCCCCTGGCTACGAGCAGTACTTC	CASSDSPGYEQYF
once	TRBD1	TRBV29-1	TRBJ2-5	TGCAGCGTTGTCCCGGACAGGGGAGGGGAGACCCAGTACTTC	CSVVPDRGGETQYF
many	NA	TRBV7-2	TRBJ1-2	TGTGCCAGCAGCTTAGATAACAGGTCTACGGGCGGCTACACCTTC	CASSLDNRSTGGYTF
once	NA	TRBV2	TRBJ2-7	TGTGCCAGCAGTGACGGGGTCTCACGAGAGCAGTACTTC	CASSDGVSREQYF
once	NA	TRBV2	TRBJ1-5	TGTGCCAGCAGCGTCCTTGGTCAGGGAGGTCAGCCCCAGCATTTT	CASSVLGQGGQPQHF
NA	TRBD2	TRBV2	TRBJ2-7	TGTGCCAGCAGGAGACTAGCGGACGAGCAGTACTTC	CASRRLADEQYF
NA	TRBD2	TRBV29-1	TRBJ2-5	TGCAGCGTTGAAGCCTGGGGGATTAGCGGGAGTTATGAGACCCAGTACTTC	CSVEAWGISGSYETQYF
once	NA	TRBV6-5	TRBJ2-7	TGTGCCAGCGGTTCCGGATCCTACGAGCAGTACTTC	CASGSGSYEQYF
NA	NA	TRBV11-2	TRBJ1-1	TGTGCCAGCAGCCCCCACCCTGAAGCTTTCTTT	CASSPHPEAFF
NA	NA	TRBV10-3	TRBJ2-1	TGTGCCATCAGTGAAAGTCAGGTCAATGAGCAGTTCTTC	CAISESQVNEQFF
NA	NA	TRBV28	TRBJ2-1	TGTGCCAGCAGTTTTCACCCCCTCCCCACGGGCCGGGTCAATGAGCAGTTCTTC	CASSFHPLPTGRVNEQFF
NA	TRBD1	TRBV7-9	TRBJ2-7	TGTGCCAGCAGCCAGAACCGGGACAGGGGGCCCTCCTACGAGCAGTACTTC	CASSQNRDRGPSYEQYF
NA	NA	TRBV5-1	TRBJ2-1	TGCGCCAGCAGCTTTTCCGTGGCGTCAACATCCTACAATGAGCAGTTCTTC	CASSFSVASTSYNEQFF
NA	NA	TRBV5-1	TRBJ2-6	TGCGCCAGCAGCCTGAGGGAAGGGAGGCAAGGGGCCAACGTCCTGACTTTC	CASSLREGRQGANVLTF
NA	TRBD1	TRBV5-1	TRBJ1-4	TGCGCCAGCAGCCCGGGACAGAAGGTTGCAACTAATGAAAAACTGTTTTTT	CASSPGQKVATNEKLFF
NA	NA	TRBV9	TRBJ2-5	TGTGCCAGCAGCCCGGGGGGCCCACAAGAGACCCAGTACTTC	CASSPGGPQETQYF
NA	TRBD1	TRBV30	TRBJ1-5	TGTGCCTGGAGTGTCCAGGGGGTGGGCAATCAGCCCCAGCATTTT	CAWSVQGVGNQPQHF
NA	TRBD2	TRBV9	TRBJ2-5	TGTGCCAGCAGCTCAGGTGGACTAGCGGGGGCCCAAGAGACCCAGTACTTC	CASSSGGLAGAQETQYF
NA	TRBD2	TRBV30	TRBJ2-7	TGTGCCTGGAGTGGGGGCGGGAGCAAGAACGAGCAGTACTTC	CAWSGGGSKNEQYF
NA	NA	TRBV6-1	TRBJ1-1	TGTGCCAGCACCTCCCGACTCGGGGCCGACACTGAAGCTTTCTTT	CASTSRLGADTEAFF
NA	NA	TRBV19	TRBJ2-7	TGTGCCAGTAGTATAGAGGCAGCGCAAGGATACGAGCAGTACTTC	CASSIEAAQGYEQYF
NA	NA	TRBV5-1	TRBJ1-3	TGCGCCAGCAGCCCCGGGACAACCTCTGGAAACACCATATATTTT	CASSPGTTSGNTIYF
NA	NA	TRBV7-8	TRBJ2-6	TGTGCCAGCAGCTTAGGGGTTCAGGCTCTTGGGGCCAACGTCCTGACTTTC	CASSLGVQALGANVLTF
NA	TRBD2	TRBV2	TRBJ2-1	TGTGCCAGCAGTGGACTAGCGGTTTCCTACAATGAGCAGTTCTTC	CASSGLAVSYNEQFF
few	NA	TRBV5-5	TRBJ2-3	TGTGCCAGCAGCTTGGAGGTACAGGTAGCTACAGATACGCAGTATTTT	CASSLEVQVATDTQYF
NA	NA	TRBV2	TRBJ2-7	TGTGCCAGCAACTCAGGGCGGGAGCAGTACTTC	CASNSGREQYF
NA	NA	TRBV7-8	TRBJ2-1	TGTGCCAGCAGCTTAGATGAAGGGGTCACCTACAATGAGCAGTTCTTC	CASSLDEGVTYNEQFF
NA	TRBD2	TRBV7-2	TRBJ2-5	TGTGCCAGCAGCGACTTAGCGGGAGGGTTAGAGACCCAGTACTTC	CASSDLAGGLETQYF
NA	TRBD1	TRBV27	TRBJ1-1	TGTGCCAGCAGTTCAGGGGGCGGCGTAGCTTTCTTT	CASSSGGGVAFF
NA	NA	TRBV11-2	TRBJ2-3	TGTGCCAGCAGCTTAGGTTACGGGACCCCAGGGGGCACAGATACGCAGTATTTT	CASSLGYGTPGGTDTQYF
NA	NA	TRBV10-3	TRBJ1-2	TGTGCCATCAACCCCGGTTCTGGCTATGGCTACACCTTC	CAINPGSGYGYTF
NA	TRBD1	TRBV6-5	TRBJ2-7	TGTGCCAGCCGGACAGGGGGCTACGAGCAGTACTTC	CASRTGGYEQYF
NA	NA	TRBV2	TRBJ1-1	TGTGCCAGCAGTGGACCTCTACGGGGGAACACTGAAGCTTTCTTT	CASSGPLRGNTEAFF
NA	TRBD1	TRBV7-8	TRBJ1-1	TGTGCCAGCAGCAGACTGACAGGGGTGAACACTGAAGCTTTCTTT	CASSRLTGVNTEAFF
NA	NA	TRBV19	TRBJ1-2	TGTGCCAGTAGTATCGCGGGACACAGAAACTATGGCTACACCTTC	CASSIAGHRNYGYTF
few	TRBD1	TRBV29-1	TRBJ2-2	TGCAGCGTTGTCCAGGGGGCCCTTAACACCGGGGAGCTGTTTTTT	CSVVQGALNTGELFF
NA	NA	TRBV6-6	TRBJ2-7	TGTGCCAGCACCACAGGTGCCTACGAGCAGTACTTC	CASTTGAYEQYF
few	TRBD2	TRBV2	TRBJ2-7	TGTGCCAGCAGAGAAGGGACTAGCGGGGGGTTCTACGAGCAGTACTTC	CASREGTSGGFYEQYF
NA	TRBD2	TRBV11-2	TRBJ2-7	TGTGCCAGCAGCTTGGGACTAGCGGGAGTCGAGCAGTACTTC	CASSLGLAGVEQYF
NA	TRBD1	TRBV5-1	TRBJ1-1	TGCGCCAGCAGCTTGGGACAGGGGTCGATATTCGAAGCTTTCTTT	CASSLGQGSIFEAFF
NA	TRBD2	TRBV9	TRBJ2-1	TGTGCCAGCAGCGAGACCCCCCCCGAGCGGGAGGGCCGAGGTTCCTACAATGAGCAGTTCTTC	CASSETPPEREGRGSYNEQFF
NA	NA	TRBV27	TRBJ2-2	TGTGCCAGCAGTTTATCCTGGAGGTCCGGGGAGCTGTTTTTT	CASSLSWRSGELFF
NA	TRBD1	TRBV6-1	TRBJ2-7	TGTGCCAGCAGTGAGGGGACAGTCCCTCCCTACGAGCAGTACTTC	CASSEGTVPPYEQYF
NA	NA	TRBV7-7	TRBJ1-1	TGTGCTAGCAGCTTAGATCCGAACACTGAAGCTTTCTTT	CASSLDPNTEAFF
NA	NA	TRBV9	TRBJ1-4	TGTGCCAGCAGCGTAGGGACATATGCAACTAATGAAAAACTGTTTTTT	CASSVGTYATNEKLFF
NA	NA	TRBV11-2	TRBJ2-6	TGTGCCAGCAGCTTAGATCCGATCGGCTTCTCTGGGGCCAACGTCCTGACTTTC	CASSLDPIGFSGANVLTF
NA	NA	TRBV10-3	TRBJ1-4	TGTGCCATCAGTGAGTCGAGTGAAAAACTGTTTTTT	CAISESSEKLFF
NA	TRBD1	TRBV10-2	TRBJ2-2	TGCGCCGCCTGGGACAGAACGAACACCGGGGAGCTGTTTTTT	CAAWDRTNTGELFF
NA	TRBD1	TRBV6-1	TRBJ1-5	TGTGCCAGCAGTGAAGCGCTTCGGACAGGGAACCAGCCCCAGCATTTT	CASSEALRTGNQPQHF
NA	NA	TRBV28	TRBJ2-3	TGTGCCAGCAGTGGAGGAGATACGCAGTATTTT	CASSGGDTQYF